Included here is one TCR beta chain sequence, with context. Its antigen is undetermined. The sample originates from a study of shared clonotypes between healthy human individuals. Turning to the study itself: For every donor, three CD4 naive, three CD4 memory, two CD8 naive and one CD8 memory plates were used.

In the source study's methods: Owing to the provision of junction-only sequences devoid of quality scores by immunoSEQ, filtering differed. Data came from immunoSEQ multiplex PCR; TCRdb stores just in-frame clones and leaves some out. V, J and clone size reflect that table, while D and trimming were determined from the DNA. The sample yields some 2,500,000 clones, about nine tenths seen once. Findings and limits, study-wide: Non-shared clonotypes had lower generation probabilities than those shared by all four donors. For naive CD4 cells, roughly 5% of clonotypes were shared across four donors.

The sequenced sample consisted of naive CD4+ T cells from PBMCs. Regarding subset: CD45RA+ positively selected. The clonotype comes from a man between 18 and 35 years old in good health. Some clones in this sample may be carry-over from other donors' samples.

The CDR3 coding sequence is TGTGCCAGCAGCTCAGTAAGACCCGAGAAGACTGAAGCTTTCTTT. Protein sequence: CASSSVRPEKTEAFF. This chain links TRBV5-6 with TRBJ1-1; D is unresolved. V shed 3 bases and J shed 5 bases, with 17 bases lying between them. From germline, CDR1 is SGHDT and CDR2 YYEEEE. CDR3 length: 15 residues.